These 25 T cell receptor beta chains were sequenced from one sample in a study of blood T cell repertoires in COVID-19. Sequenced by immunoSEQ multiplex PCR; TCRdb stores in-frame clones only, minus some. Among 310,000 or so clones listed, over 80% were seen once. Material for sequencing was PBMCs or T cells enriched from blood (not recorded which). These TCRs come from a woman aged 18-29 years who had recovered from COVID-19.

V and J are TRBV13 and TRBJ2-3; 8 bases line up with TRBD2. V lost 5 bases, J lost 3 bases, and 7 bases stayed unmatched. The CDR3 loop spans 15 amino acids. Germline V gene lookup returns CDR1 PRHDT and CDR2 FYEKMQ (reference sequence). The CDR3, as DNA: TGTGCCAGCAGCGGCAGCGGGGGTCCAACAGATACGCAGTATTTT. Protein product: CASSGSGGPTDTQYF.

The V and J genes are TRBV11-2 and TRBJ1-3; D is undetermined. The CDR3 consists of 15 residues. CDR1 and CDR2 (germline): SGHAT, FQNNGV. V was clipped by 5 bases and J by 0 bases, with 11 bases between them. CDR3 in DNA: TGTGCCAGCAGCCCCGTGACTGGCTCTGGAAACACCATATATTTT. Its protein is CASSPVTGSGNTIYF.

The V call is TRBV12-5, the J call TRBJ2-2, with 7 bases fitting TRBD2. The CDR3 contains 15 residues. V gave up 5 bases and J gave up 2 bases; unmatched junction bases: 5. CDR1 LGHNT and CDR2 FRNRAP come from the germline V gene. CDR3: CASGLPGLNTGELFF. DNA of the CDR3: TGTGCTAGTGGTCTACCGGGACTAAACACCGGGGAGCTGTTTTTT. The full variable domain, rest sourced from reference TRBV12-5 and TRBJ2-2, is DARVTQTPRHKVTEMGQEVTMRCQPILGHNTVFWYRQTMMQGLELLAYFRNRAPLDDSGMPKDRFSAEMPDATLATLKIQPSEPRDSAVYFCASGLPGLNTGELFFGEGSRLTVL.

The chain employs TRBV11-1 and TRBJ1-1; D might be TRBD1 (6 bases). Germline loops: CDR1 SGHAT, CDR2 FQDESV (reference sequence). The CDR3 is 15 amino acids. Trimming cost V 5 bases and J 4 bases, with 17 bases left between them. CDR3 residues: CASSAERGGFTEAFF. CDR3 bases: TGTGCCAGCAGCGCCGAGAGAGGGGGATTCACTGAAGCTTTCTTT.

This sequence joins TRBV28 and TRBJ2-3; D is undetermined. V lost 3 bases, J lost 4 bases, and 20 bases lay in between. CDR3 length equals 17 residues. Germline assignment: CDR1 MDHEN and CDR2 SYDVKM. The CDR3 loop is CASSFVSENRLSDTQYF. The CDR3 nucleotides read TGTGCCAGCAGTTTTGTTTCCGAGAACAGATTATCAGATACGCAGTATTTT.

The genes are TRBV24-1 and TRBJ1-5, with 7 bases that match TRBD1. From germline, CDR1 is KGHDR and CDR2 SFDVKD. The CDR3 sequence is 18 residues long. The J segment lost 5 bases and the V segment lost 5 bases, leaving 17 bases of the junction unmatched. CDR3: CATSGLKGAVQADQPQHF. In nucleotides, the CDR3 is TGTGCCACCAGTGGCCTTAAGGGGGCAGTCCAGGCGGATCAGCCCCAGCATTTT.

The rearrangement uses TRBV6-2 or TRBV6-3 and TRBJ2-2; TRBD2 agrees at 13 bases. CDR1 and CDR2 from the germline V gene are MNHEY and SVGEGT. This CDR3 is 15 amino acids long. The V segment lost 5 bases and the J segment 6 bases; nucleotides outside the gene matches: 3. CDR3 nucleotides: TGTGCCAGCAGTCGGACTAGCGGGAGTCCCGGGGAGCTGTTTTTT. Its translation is CASSRTSGSPGELFF.

This chain links TRBV7-2 with TRBJ2-1, with D maybe TRBD2 (6 bases). The CDR3 runs 16 residues. Germline loops: CDR1 SGHTA, CDR2 FQGNSA. V was clipped by 5 bases and J by 4 bases, with 18 bases between them. CDR3 in amino acids: CASSADTSRVYNEQFF. CDR3 DNA sequence: TGTGCCAGCAGCGCGGACACTAGCAGGGTATACAATGAGCAGTTCTTC.

The chain combines TRBV7-2 with TRBJ1-4; D gene uncertain. With 1 base removed from V and 3 bases from J, the gap between germline ends came to 6 bases. CDR3 length: 14 residues. Germline CDR1 reads SGHTA; CDR2 reads FQGNSA. CDR3 nucleotide sequence: TGTGCCAGCAGCTTAGTAATCTCTAATGAAAAACTGTTTTTT. Translated: CASSLVISNEKLFF.

This clone occurred once. The rearrangement joins TRBV5-1 to TRBJ1-2; 7 positions match TRBD1. There are 16 residues in the CDR3. Germline V gives CDR1 SGHRS, CDR2 YFSETQ. The V gene end was trimmed by 5 bases and the J gene end by 0 bases; junction bases not matched to a gene: 10. The CDR3 DNA reads TGCGCCAGCAGACTGGGGACAGTAAATACTAACTATGGCTACACCTTC. Amino acids: CASRLGTVNTNYGYTF.

The chain uses TRBV9 and TRBJ2-1; 7 bases agree with TRBD1. V trimming: 0 bases; J trimming: 0 bases; junction bases outside the gene matches: 0. CDR3 length: 15 amino acids. Per the germline V gene, CDR1 is SGDLS and CDR2 is YYNGEE. The CDR3 loop is CASSVEGASYNEQFF. CDR3 nucleotides: TGTGCCAGCAGCGTAGAGGGGGCCTCCTACAATGAGCAGTTCTTC.

This chain joins TRBV7-2 and TRBJ1-2; 8 nucleotides line up with TRBD1. V lost 4 bases to trimming and J lost 0 bases; unmatched junction nucleotides: 7. This CDR3 spans 16 amino acids. Germline CDR1 is SGHTA and CDR2 is FQGNSA. The DNA for the CDR3 is TGTGCCAGCAGCTCCGAACCGGGACAGGCTAACTATGGCTACACCTTC. It is translated as CASSSEPGQANYGYTF.

The chain joins TRBV5-6 to TRBJ1-4, with D possibly matching TRBD1 (5 bases). Germline lookup yields CDR1 SGHDT and CDR2 YYEEEE. V dropped 0 bases and J dropped 8 bases, with 11 bases sitting between them. The CDR3 spans 14 residues. The DNA of the CDR3 is TGTGCCAGCAGCTTGGTAGGGGAGGAAGAAAAACTGTTTTTT. Its translation is CASSLVGEEEKLFF.

Only a few counts were recorded for this clone. The chain carries TRBV3-1 (or the pseudogene TRBV3-2) and TRBJ2-1; TRBD2 agrees at 8 bases. The germline gives CDR1 LGHDT, CDR2 YNNKEL (reference sequence). This CDR3 is built from 17 residues. Losses at the gene ends were 0 bases for V and 4 bases for J; bases not matched to a gene: 8. CDR3 nucleotides: TGTGCCAGCAGCCAAGATCGGGCTAGCGGGTATTACAATGAGCAGTTCTTC. Protein sequence: CASSQDRASGYYNEQFF.

The chain couples TRBV9 to TRBJ2-5, with D possibly matching TRBD1 (5 bases). The V gene's germline CDR1 is SGDLS and CDR2 YYNGEE. V was trimmed by 0 bases and J by 3 bases, leaving 12 bases between them. CDR3 length: 15 residues. CDR3 amino acids: CASSVDWTNEETQYF. The CDR3 nucleotides are TGTGCCAGCAGCGTAGATTGGACAAACGAAGAGACCCAGTACTTC.

This clone was observed a handful of times. The chain recombines TRBV4-1 with TRBJ1-3, with no clear D. This CDR3 contains 16 residues. Germline V gene lookup returns CDR1 MGHRA and CDR2 YSYEKL. V was cut by 0 bases and J by 2 bases, with 11 bases left in between. CDR3: CASSQDLGSPGNTIYF. The CDR3 DNA reads TGCGCCAGCAGCCAAGATCTTGGCTCCCCTGGAAACACCATATATTTT.

Only one count was recorded for this clone. The rearrangement uses TRBV19 and TRBJ1-1; the D is unclear. V was shortened by 3 bases and J by 1 base, with 6 bases between the two germline ends. Germline CDR1 reads LNHDA; CDR2 reads SQIVND (reference sequence). The CDR3 is 13 residues long. This CDR3 is CASSMLGNTEAFF. For the CDR3, the DNA is TGTGCCAGTAGTATGCTAGGGAACACTGAAGCTTTCTTT. Together with reference TRBV19 and TRBJ1-1, the CDR3 gives the full variable domain: DGGITQSPKYLFRKEGQNVTLSCEQNLNHDAMYWYRQDPGQGLRLIYYSQIVNDFQKGDIAEGYSVSREKKESFPLTVTSAQKNPTAFYLCASSMLGNTEAFFGQGTRLTVV.

The V gene is TRBV5-6, the J gene TRBJ2-1, with 9 bases identical to TRBD1. The trim removed 4 bases at V and 5 bases at J, leaving 7 bases unmatched. This CDR3 contains 15 residues. The germline V gene encodes CDR1 SGHDT and CDR2 YYEEEE. The chain's CDR3 is CASSLGDRENNEQFF. In DNA form, the CDR3 reads TGTGCCAGCAGCCTTGGGGACAGGGAAAACAATGAGCAGTTCTTC.

This clone was detected a few times. The chain links TRBV7-2 to TRBJ2-1, with 11 nucleotides matching TRBD2. CDR1 SGHTA and CDR2 FQGNSA come from the germline V gene. The CDR3 totals 16 residues. V lost 4 bases and J lost 6; bases outside the gene matches: 8. CDR3 in amino acids: CASSWSTSGVRNEQFF. The CDR3 DNA sequence: TGTGCCAGCAGCTGGTCGACTAGCGGGGTACGCAATGAGCAGTTCTTC.

This rearrangement joins TRBV6-1 to TRBJ1-5; the D is unclear. Between the trimmed V and J ends, which lost 0 bases and 0 bases, there was a span of 27 bases. Germline V lookup: CDR1 MNHNS, CDR2 SASEGT. This CDR3 comprises 22 residues. The CDR3, as DNA: TGTGCCAGCAGTGAAGCGTGGTTTTCGGGATTCGAGACACCCTATAGCAATCAGCCCCAGCATTTT. Protein sequence: CASSEAWFSGFETPYSNQPQHF.

The rearrangement links TRBV6-1 to TRBJ1-3, with 7 positions matching TRBD1. There are 16 residues in the CDR3. Per the germline V gene, CDR1 is MNHNS and CDR2 is SASEGT. Unmatched junction bases numbered 6, after V lost 2 bases and J lost 2 bases. CDR3 nucleotide sequence: TGTGCCAGCAGTGAACGACAGGGTGGACCTGGAAACACCATATATTTT. It specifies CASSERQGGPGNTIYF.

The chain combines TRBV14 with TRBJ1-1, with D maybe TRBD1 (6 bases). The germline V and J ends were trimmed by 1 base and 2 bases, with 14 bases remaining between them. In germline, CDR1 is SGHDN, CDR2 FVKESK. This CDR3 spans 16 amino acids. This CDR3 reads CASSQVPTGPNTEAFF. DNA of the CDR3: TGTGCCAGCAGCCAAGTTCCGACAGGACCAAACACTGAAGCTTTCTTT.

V and J are TRBV28 and TRBJ2-7; 9 bases are shared with TRBD2. Germline V gives CDR1 MDHEN, CDR2 SYDVKM. The CDR3 is 16 amino acids. V trimming: 5 bases; J trimming: 6 bases; junction bases outside the gene matches: 14. The CDR3 DNA reads TGTGCCAGCAGTCTGCCCCCTCCGGGACTAGCTTCCGAGCAGTACTTC. Translation gives CASSLPPPGLASEQYF.

The chain carries TRBV19 and TRBJ2-1; weak D call: TRBD1 (6 bases). Germline CDR1 is LNHDA and CDR2 is SQIVND (reference sequence). The length of the CDR3 is 14 residues. Between the trimmed V and J ends, which lost 5 bases and 5 bases, there was a span of 13 bases. The CDR3 DNA reads TGTGCCAGTAGTCCCCAGGACAGAAACAATGAGCAGTTCTTC. This sequence encodes CASSPQDRNNEQFF.

The rearrangement joins TRBV11-2 to TRBJ2-3, with D unresolved. The CDR3 runs 16 residues. Trimming pared 6 bases from V and 2 bases from J, leaving 18 bases between. Germline V gene sequence: CDR1 SGHAT, CDR2 FQNNGV. CDR3 nucleotide sequence: TGTGCCAGCAGTCCCCCCCGGGTCCTTAACACAGATACGCAGTATTTT. Translation gives CASSPPRVLNTDTQYF.